This T cell receptor beta chain was sequenced during a study of TIL therapy for anti-PD-1-resistant metastatic lung cancer. Study overall: Most patients had lung adenocarcinoma; a handful of tumors were EGFR-mutant, two ALK-rearranged; half smoked currently or formerly.

CDR3 length: 14 amino acids. Between the trimmed V and J ends, which lost 2 bases and 3 bases, there was a span of 11 bases. CDR1 is GTSNPN, CDR2 SVGIG, per germline (reference sequence). Study-wide results and caveats: The cohort had more treatment-naive, never-smoker and oncogene-addicted patients than typical.

The immunoSEQ assay was v3. Libraries were prepared by immunoSEQ multiplex PCR; TCRdb keeps only in-frame clonotypes and omits some of them. The data hold fewer than 65,000 clones, with around four fifths observed a single time. The time point here: pre-treatment sample, taken before nivolumab and TIL therapy. Adults with stage 4 NSCLC were enrolled in a phase I trial. Concerning this clone itself: Its target is not known.

This clonotype originated in a person between 25 and 80 years old with non-small cell lung cancer. Specimen: blood, collected at baseline. The gene calls are TRBV30 and TRBJ1-5; D gene uncertain. The CDR3 sequence: CAWSTGVSNQPQHF. The CDR3 DNA reads TGTGCCTGGAGTACCGGGGTGTCCAATCAGCCCCAGCATTTT.